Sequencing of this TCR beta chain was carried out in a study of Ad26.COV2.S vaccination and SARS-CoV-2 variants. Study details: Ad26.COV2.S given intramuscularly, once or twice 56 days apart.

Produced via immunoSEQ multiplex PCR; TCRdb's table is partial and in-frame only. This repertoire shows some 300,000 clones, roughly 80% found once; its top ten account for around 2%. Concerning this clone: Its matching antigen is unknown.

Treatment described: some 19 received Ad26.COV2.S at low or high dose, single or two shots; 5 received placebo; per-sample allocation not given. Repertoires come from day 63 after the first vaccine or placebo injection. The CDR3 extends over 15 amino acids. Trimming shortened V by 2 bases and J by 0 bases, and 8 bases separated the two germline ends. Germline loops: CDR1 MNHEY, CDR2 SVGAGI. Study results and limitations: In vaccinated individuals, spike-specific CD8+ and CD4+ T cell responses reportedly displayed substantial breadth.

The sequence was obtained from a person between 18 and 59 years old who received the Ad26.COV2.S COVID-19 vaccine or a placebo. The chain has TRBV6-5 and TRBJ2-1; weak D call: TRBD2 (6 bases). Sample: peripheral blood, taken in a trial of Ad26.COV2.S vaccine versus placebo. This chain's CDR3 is CASSYGGISYNEQFF. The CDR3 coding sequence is TGTGCCAGCAGTTACGGCGGGATCTCCTACAATGAGCAGTTCTTC.